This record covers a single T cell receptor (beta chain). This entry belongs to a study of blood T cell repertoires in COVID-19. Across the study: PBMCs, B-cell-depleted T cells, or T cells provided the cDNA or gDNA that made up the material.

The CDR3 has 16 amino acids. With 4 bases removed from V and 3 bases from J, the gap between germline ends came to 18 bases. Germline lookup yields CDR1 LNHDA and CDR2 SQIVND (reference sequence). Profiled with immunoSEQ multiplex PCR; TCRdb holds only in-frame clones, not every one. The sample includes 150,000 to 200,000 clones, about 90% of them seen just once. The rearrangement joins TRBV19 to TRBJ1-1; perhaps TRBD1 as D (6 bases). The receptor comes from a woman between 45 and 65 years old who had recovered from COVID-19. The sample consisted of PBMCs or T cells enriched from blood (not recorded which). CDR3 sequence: CASSSPSQGLHTEAFF. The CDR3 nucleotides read TGTGCCAGTAGTAGTCCCAGCCAGGGGTTGCACACTGAAGCTTTCTTT.